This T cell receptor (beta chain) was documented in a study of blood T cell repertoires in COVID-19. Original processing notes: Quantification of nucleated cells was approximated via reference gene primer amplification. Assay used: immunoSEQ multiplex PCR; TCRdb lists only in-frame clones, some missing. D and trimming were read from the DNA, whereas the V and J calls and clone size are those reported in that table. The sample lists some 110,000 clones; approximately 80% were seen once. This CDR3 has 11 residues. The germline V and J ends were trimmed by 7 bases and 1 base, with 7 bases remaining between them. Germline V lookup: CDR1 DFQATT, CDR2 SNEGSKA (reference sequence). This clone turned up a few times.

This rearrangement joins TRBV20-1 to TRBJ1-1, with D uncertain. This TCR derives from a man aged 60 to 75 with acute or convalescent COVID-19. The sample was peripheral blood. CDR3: CSGGQNTEAFF. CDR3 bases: TGCAGTGGAGGCCAGAACACTGAAGCTTTCTTT.